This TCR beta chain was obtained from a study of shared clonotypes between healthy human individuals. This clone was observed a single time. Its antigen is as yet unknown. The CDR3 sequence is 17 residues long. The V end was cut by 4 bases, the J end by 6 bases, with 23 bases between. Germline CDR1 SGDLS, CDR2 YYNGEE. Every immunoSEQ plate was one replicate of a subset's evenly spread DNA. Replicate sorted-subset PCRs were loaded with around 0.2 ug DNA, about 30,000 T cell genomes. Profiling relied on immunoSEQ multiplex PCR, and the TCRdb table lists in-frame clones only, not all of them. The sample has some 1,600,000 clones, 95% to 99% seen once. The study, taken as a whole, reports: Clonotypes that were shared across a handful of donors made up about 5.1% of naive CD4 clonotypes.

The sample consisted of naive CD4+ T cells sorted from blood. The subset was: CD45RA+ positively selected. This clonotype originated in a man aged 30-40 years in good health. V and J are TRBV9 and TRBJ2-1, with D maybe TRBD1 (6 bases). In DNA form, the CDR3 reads TGTGCCAGCAGCACCCTTCGGACAGTTGGGGGAGTCAATGAGCAGTTCTTC. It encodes CASSTLRTVGGVNEQFF.